Listed here is a single T cell receptor beta chain. Its specificity is unknown. The CDR3 is made up of 19 amino acids. The V gene's germline CDR1 is LGHNA and CDR2 YNFKEQ. The ends lost 4 bases at V and 0 bases at J; junction bases unmatched: 10. The sample is drawn from a study of cytomegalovirus exposure and HLA in healthy donors. With 60 Vbeta and 13 Jbeta primers, the PCR was carried out. Sequencing used immunoSEQ multiplex PCR; TCRdb keeps in-frame clones, though not all of them. In the table there are about 180,000 clones, more than 80% of which are singletons. Study-wide findings and caveats: About 87% or about 30% of the time was how often most TCR beta V segments were productive, according to an earlier analysis. Immune exposure data for these donors was limited to CMV serostatus. Later analysis showed TCR association rates varying by HLA locus, highest for DRB1 and lowest for HLA-C. Common viral pathogens (according to a later analysis) appeared linked to several of the most significant clusters.

The chain couples TRBV4-2 to TRBJ2-2; 11 bases are a match to TRBD2. The sequenced sample was PBMCs. The TCR sequence derives from a man aged 18 to 29 in good health and CMV-seronegative. DNA for the CDR3: TGTGCCAGCAGCCTACGACTAGCGGGATCGTACGCGAACACCGGGGAGCTGTTTTTT. This gives the protein CASSLRLAGSYANTGELFF.